The 23 T cell receptor beta chains reported below all come from one sample, sequenced in a study of T cell repertoires in cytomegalovirus infection (dated by TCRdb to about 2019). The instrument given in TCRdb is Illumina HiSeq 1500. Using fastp trimming at Q25 and MiXCR clonotype assembly, TCRdb reanalyzed the public sequencing data and kept in-frame beta chains. Duplicate CDR3 protein sequences are folded into a single record with the most common DNA and genes. The sample data list about 490,000 distinct CDR3 sequences, and 15% to 20% of these were observed just once. The ten largest clones take up 20% to 30% of the sample. The sequenced material came from CD8+ T cells from PBMCs. The receptors originated from a human donor in good health (CMV status not recorded). Some clones in this sample may be carry-over from other donors' samples.

A remark on this clonotype: The junction differs from germline at one of its ends, possibly a read error. The chain couples TRBV7-8 to TRBJ2-7, with D possibly TRBD2 on 6 matching bases. Germline V CDR1 and CDR2: SGHVS, FQNEAQ. The CDR3 has 16 residues. As DNA, the CDR3 is TGTGCCCGCAGCTTAGCGGTCCAGGTTCACCCTCGCGAGCAGTACTTC. Encoded protein: CARSLAVQVHPREQYF.

This clonotype was recorded at least ten times. The chain has TRBV4-2 and TRBJ2-1; 11 bases line up with TRBD2. Germline assignment: CDR1 LGHNA and CDR2 YNFKEQ. V lost 0 bases and J lost 2; bases outside the gene matches: 6. The CDR3 consists of 18 residues. The CDR3 loop reads CASSQDLAGGRTYNEQFF. As DNA, the CDR3 is TGTGCCAGCAGCCAAGATCTAGCGGGAGGTCGGACCTACAATGAGCAGTTCTTC.

V and J are TRBV4-1 and TRBJ2-1, with 7 nucleotides matching TRBD2. Unmatched junction bases numbered 8, after V lost 1 base and J lost 5 bases. Germline CDR1 reads MGHRA; CDR2 reads YSYEKL. The CDR3 loop spans 16 amino acids. The DNA of the CDR3 is TGCGCCAGCAGCCAAGGGGGAGGGGTCGGACACAATGAGCAGTTCTTC. Its translation: CASSQGGGVGHNEQFF.

The genes are TRBV12-3 or TRBV12-4 and TRBJ1-1, with unresolved D. Trimming removed 5 bases from V and 5 bases from J, with 9 bases in between. The CDR3 is 12 residues long. CDR3 DNA: TGTGCCAGCAGTGGTGGACGGACTGAAGCTTTCTTT. This sequence encodes CASSGGRTEAFF.

This clonotype was observed a handful of times. The V call is TRBV7-9, the J call TRBJ2-7; TRBD1 is a possible D gene (5 bases). This CDR3 is built from 16 residues. V was shortened by 5 bases and J by 0 bases, with 17 bases between the two germline ends. Germline values: CDR1 SEHNR, CDR2 FQNEAQ (reference sequence). Here the CDR3 DNA reads TGTGCCAGCAGCCCCCACCTGGGGCAGGACTCCTACGAGCAGTACTTC. Translating it yields CASSPHLGQDSYEQYF.

This clonotype has ten or more counts. The chain is built from TRBV6-1 and TRBJ2-5; 8 bases map to TRBD1. Trimming took 8 bases from V and 4 from J; bases not matched to a gene: 3. Germline V gene lookup returns CDR1 MNHNS and CDR2 SASEGT. CDR3 length: 12 amino acids. DNA of the CDR3: TGTGCCAGCGGGACAGGAAGAGAGACCCAGTACTTC. It specifies CASGTGRETQYF.

The chain uses TRBV9 and TRBJ2-1, with TRBD1 matching over 8 bases. The CDR3 has 13 amino acids. Germline V gene lookup returns CDR1 SGDLS and CDR2 YYNGEE. J lost 6 bases, V lost 4 bases, and 3 bases had no gene match. This CDR3 reads CASSQDRVNEQFF. DNA for the CDR3: TGTGCCAGCAGCCAGGACAGGGTCAATGAGCAGTTCTTC. The full variable domain, rest sourced from reference TRBV9 and TRBJ2-1, is DSGVTQTPKHLITATGQRVTLRCSPRSGDLSVYWYQQSLDQGLQFLIQYYNGEERAKGNILERFSAQQFPDLHSELNLSSLELGDSALYFCASSQDRVNEQFFGPGTRLTVL.

In this sample, this clonotype turned up many times. The V and J genes are TRBV28 and TRBJ2-2; a weak D match, TRBD1 (6 bases). Germline V gene lookup returns CDR1 MDHEN and CDR2 SYDVKM. V lost 4 bases and J lost 2, with 11 bases in between. The CDR3 has 15 amino acids. CDR3 nucleotide sequence: TGTGCCAGCAGTTGGGTACAGGGTAACACCGGGGAGCTGTTTTTT. It codes for CASSWVQGNTGELFF.

This clonotype came up a few times. The chain recombines TRBV30 with TRBJ2-1; D may be TRBD2 (6 bases). The germline CDR1 and CDR2 sequences are GTSNPN and SVGIG (reference sequence). Trimming shortened V by 5 bases and J by 3 bases, and 14 bases separated the two germline ends. CDR3 length equals 14 residues. CDR3 DNA: TGTGCCTGGGGCCTCAGCGGGTACTACAATGAGCAGTTCTTC. This gives the protein CAWGLSGYYNEQFF.

This chain links TRBV20-1 with TRBJ2-1; 9 nucleotides line up with TRBD2. Germline V CDR1 and CDR2: DFQATT, SNEGSKA (reference sequence). V trimming: 0 bases; J trimming: 3 bases; junction bases outside the gene matches: 9. This CDR3 is 17 amino acids long. CDR3 protein: CSARDQFAGGFYNEQFF. The CDR3 DNA follows: TGCAGTGCTAGAGATCAATTTGCGGGAGGGTTCTACAATGAGCAGTTCTTC.

This clonotype has only a few counts. The gene calls are TRBV19 and TRBJ1-5; D is uncertain. The CDR3 has 15 residues. The V end lost 5 bases, the J end lost 0 bases, and 11 bases lay between the germline ends. The germline CDR1 and CDR2 sequences are LNHDA and SQIVND (reference sequence). As DNA, the CDR3 is TGTGCCAGTAGTCCGGCGGGAAATAGCAATCAGCCCCAGCATTTT. Amino acids: CASSPAGNSNQPQHF.

The table lists this clonotype with many counts. The chain carries TRBV7-9 and TRBJ2-1, with D perhaps matching TRBD2 (7 bases). With 2 bases removed from V and 9 bases from J, the gap between germline ends came to 20 bases. CDR1 and CDR2 (germline): SEHNR, FQNEAQ (reference sequence). The CDR3 is 16 amino acids. CDR3 in amino acids: CASSLQGGERHAEQFF. In DNA form, the CDR3 reads TGTGCCAGCAGCTTACAAGGGGGGGAGCGTCACGCTGAGCAGTTCTTC.

This clonotype was found many times. The chain uses TRBV12-3 or TRBV12-4 and TRBJ2-7; no reliable D call. V lost 3 bases and J 4 bases, leaving 13 bases between the germline ends. This CDR3 comprises 14 residues. The CDR3, as DNA: TGTGCCAGCAGTTTCCAGCCAATCAATTACGAGCAGTACTTC. This translates into CASSFQPINYEQYF.

In its sample, this clonotype was seen many times. J is TRBJ2-7 and V is TRBV7-3; tentatively, D is TRBD2 (6 bases). Per the germline V gene, CDR1 is SGHTA and CDR2 is FQGTGA. The CDR3 sequence is 15 residues long. Trimming left V 5 bases short and J 0 bases short, with 14 bases between. This chain's CDR3 is CASSTGGSSSYEQYF. In nucleotides, the CDR3 is TGTGCCAGCAGCACCGGAGGGTCGAGCTCCTACGAGCAGTACTTC.

V usage is TRBV27 and J usage is TRBJ2-7; D possibly corresponds to TRBD2 (7 bases). The CDR3 has 17 residues. The V end was cut by 4 bases, the J end by 7 bases, with 26 bases between. Germline CDR1 and CDR2: MNHEY and SMNVEV (reference sequence). CDR3 sequence reads: CASSWGGPGTALVEQYF. Written as DNA, the CDR3 is TGTGCCAGCAGTTGGGGGGGGCCTGGGACGGCTTTGGTTGAGCAGTACTTC.

This clonotype was seen ten or more times. The chain carries TRBV4-1 and TRBJ1-1; TRBD1 matches at 10 bases. There are 14 residues in the CDR3. Looked up from germline, CDR1 is MGHRA and CDR2 is YSYEKL. V was pared by 4 bases and J by 4 bases, with 3 bases of the junction left unmatched. The CDR3: CASSPGTGATEAFF. CDR3 in DNA: TGCGCCAGCAGCCCCGGGACAGGGGCCACTGAAGCTTTCTTT.

This clonotype was seen ten or more times. The chain combines TRBV27 with TRBJ1-5; D is perhaps TRBD1 (5 bases). CDR1 is MNHEY, CDR2 SMNVEV, per germline (reference sequence). This CDR3 comprises 13 residues. The V end lost 6 bases, the J end lost 3 bases, and 9 bases lay between the germline ends. The CDR3 DNA follows: TGTGCCAGCAGCACGGGGCCCAATCAGCCCCAGCATTTT. It encodes CASSTGPNQPQHF.

V gene TRBV20-1 combines with J gene TRBJ2-7; D possibly corresponds to TRBD2 (6 bases). V was trimmed by 0 bases and J by 0 bases, leaving 12 bases between them. There are 15 residues in the CDR3. Germline CDR1 is DFQATT and CDR2 is SNEGSKA (reference sequence). CDR3 coding DNA: TGCAGTGCTAGAGAGGGCGAGACTAGCTCCTACGAGCAGTACTTC. Protein product: CSAREGETSSYEQYF.

This chain joins TRBV18 and TRBJ2-3; no clear D gene. Germline V gene sequence: CDR1 KGHSH, CDR2 LQKENI. The ends were cut back, 0 bases at V and 4 bases at J, with 5 bases in the middle. This CDR3 is 13 amino acids long. The CDR3 bases are TGTGCCAGCTCACCACCGACCCCAGATACGCAGTATTTT. Translation gives CASSPPTPDTQYF.

In its sample, this clonotype was seen many times. This chain connects TRBV7-8 to TRBJ2-1, with D perhaps assigned TRBD1 or TRBD2 (5 bases each). CDR3 length: 15 amino acids. V lost 5 bases, J lost 3 bases, and 14 bases lay in between. Germline V gene data show CDR1 as SGHVS and CDR2 as FQNEAQ. CDR3 loop: CASSPAGANYNEQFF. The CDR3 nucleotides are TGTGCCAGCAGCCCCGCCGGGGCCAACTACAATGAGCAGTTCTTC.

This clonotype was observed at least ten times. The V call is TRBV7-9, the J call TRBJ2-3; TRBD2 matches 9 bases. The CDR3 is 16 residues long. From germline, CDR1 is SEHNR and CDR2 FQNEAQ (reference sequence). Unmatched junction bases numbered 6, after V lost 4 bases and J lost 1 base. CDR3 sequence reads: CASSSSGGTGTDTQYF. CDR3 bases: TGTGCCAGCAGCTCCAGCGGGGGGACGGGCACAGATACGCAGTATTTT. The full variable domain, with the rest looked up from reference TRBV7-9 and TRBJ2-3, is DTGVSQNPRHKITKRGQNVTFRCDPISEHNRLYWYRQTLGQGPEFLTYFQNEAQLEKSRLLSDRFSAERPKGSFSTLEIQRTEQGDSAMYLCASSSSGGTGTDTQYFGPGTRLTVL.

This clonotype was seen at least ten times. The chain uses TRBV27 and TRBJ2-5; 10 bases line up with TRBD2. V was pared by 0 bases and J by 0 bases, with 10 bases of the junction left unmatched. CDR1 and CDR2 from the germline V gene are MNHEY and SMNVEV (reference sequence). CDR3 length: 19 amino acids. CDR3 nucleotide sequence: TGTGCCAGCAGTTTATCAGGAGCGGGGGGGAACCGAGACCAAGAGACCCAGTACTTC. Protein: CASSLSGAGGNRDQETQYF.

In this sample, this clonotype turned up many times. The chain links TRBV7-9 to TRBJ2-7; 10 bases align to TRBD1. Germline lookup yields CDR1 SEHNR and CDR2 FQNEAQ (reference sequence). CDR3 size: 15 residues. J gave up 4 bases and V 5 bases, and 8 bases lay outside the gene matches. CDR3 region: CASSRGTGDLYEQYF. In DNA, the CDR3 is TGTGCCAGCAGCAGAGGGACAGGGGATCTATACGAGCAGTACTTC. Based on the CDR3 plus reference TRBV7-9 and TRBJ2-7, the full variable domain is DTGVSQNPRHKITKRGQNVTFRCDPISEHNRLYWYRQTLGQGPEFLTYFQNEAQLEKSRLLSDRFSAERPKGSFSTLEIQRTEQGDSAMYLCASSRGTGDLYEQYFGPGTRLTVT.